This T cell receptor (beta chain) comes out of a study of tumor-infiltrating lymphocytes in oesophageal squamous cell carcinoma. Each CDR3 protein gets one entry after TCRdb re-called the PCR reads with MiXCR. The sample consists of about 15,000 distinct CDR3 sequences, approximately 54% of them appearing once. Germline values: CDR1 SGHTA, CDR2 FQGTGA. This CDR3 contains 13 residues. The sequencing sample was made of esophageal tumor tissue. The receptor comes from a female donor with esophageal squamous cell carcinoma. This rearrangement joins TRBV7-3 to TRBJ2-5; D gene unclear. The DNA end is a closer match to TRBJ2-1, so the J assignment may be wrong. In nucleotides, the CDR3 is TGTGCCAGCAGCTTGGGCCCTACCGATGAGCAGTTCTTC. Its protein product is CASSLGPTDEQFF.